Shown below are 9 T cell receptor beta chains from a single sample sequenced in a study of somatic mutations in cytotoxic T cells in rheumatoid arthritis. Profiling relied on immunoSEQ multiplex PCR, and the TCRdb table lists in-frame clones only, not all of them. The top ten clones hold roughly 18% of a sample with 12,000 to 15,000 clones, approximately 90% of them seen once. Source material: CD4+ T cells sorted from blood. The source is a man in his 70s with rheumatoid arthritis.

The chain carries TRBV28 and TRBJ2-1; a possible D gene is TRBD2 (6 bases). The germline gives CDR1 MDHEN, CDR2 SYDVKM. Trimming cost V 7 bases and J 1 base, with 11 bases left between them. The CDR3 runs to 14 residues. DNA for the CDR3: TGTGCCAGCATCCGGGGAGGATCCTACAATGAGCAGTTCTTC. This codes for CASIRGGSYNEQFF.

Concerning this clone: Relative to the germline gene, one junction end is altered; a read error may explain this. The same CDR3 can be traced to other DNA sequences in this sample. V and J are TRBV7-2 and TRBJ1-1; 10 nucleotides line up with TRBD1. The CDR3 runs to 13 residues. CDR1 is SGHTA and CDR2 is FQGNSA in the germline V gene. The CDR3 here is CASSGQGDTEAFF. Here the CDR3 DNA reads TGTGCCAGCAGCGGACAGGGGGACACTGAAGCCTTCTTT.

This sequence joins TRBV7-8 and TRBJ2-5, with 11 nucleotides matching TRBD2. The V segment lost 5 bases and the J segment 10 bases; nucleotides outside the gene matches: 12. CDR3 length equals 15 residues. The germline V gene has CDR1 SGHVS and CDR2 FQNEAQ. Here the CDR3 DNA reads TGTGCCAGCAGCCCGGGACTAGCGGAGTCGACGGGCCAGTACTTC. It codes for CASSPGLAESTGQYF.

This chain joins TRBV11-2 and TRBJ2-1; possibly TRBD1 for D (5 bases). From germline, CDR1 is SGHAT and CDR2 FQNNGV. The V gene lost 8 bases and the J gene lost 7 bases, with 12 bases spanning the gap. The CDR3 has 12 amino acids. CDR3 in amino acids: CASSTQGNEQFF. The DNA of the CDR3 is TGTGCCAGCTCTACTCAGGGTAATGAGCAGTTCTTC.

The chain has TRBV10-3 and TRBJ1-5, with a weak D call TRBD1 (6 bases). V gave up 10 bases and J gave up 1 base, with 14 bases separating them. This CDR3 contains 14 residues. Per the germline V gene, CDR1 is ENHRY and CDR2 is SYGVKD. This chain's CDR3 is CATRGGESNQPQHF. DNA for the CDR3: TGTGCCACCAGGGGAGGGGAGAGCAATCAGCCCCAGCATTTT.

The V gene is TRBV19, the J gene TRBJ2-7; perhaps TRBD2 as D (7 bases). Germline lookup yields CDR1 LNHDA and CDR2 SQIVND (reference sequence). The CDR3 runs 16 residues. Trimming left V 4 bases short and J 3 bases short, with 19 bases between. The CDR3 reads CASSSESKGGGYEQYF. The CDR3 nucleotides read TGTGCCAGTAGTAGCGAGTCAAAGGGAGGGGGCTACGAGCAGTACTTC.

The rearrangement links TRBV5-6 to TRBJ1-2, with D maybe TRBD1 (6 bases). V lost 2 bases and J lost 5, with 13 bases in between. This CDR3 comprises 14 residues. In germline, CDR1 is SGHDT, CDR2 YYEEEE. CDR3 nucleotide sequence: TGTGCCAGCAGCTTACGGGACACGTTTTATGGCTACACCTTC. Protein product: CASSLRDTFYGYTF.

The chain couples TRBV11-3 to TRBJ2-1; D gene unclear. The germline gives CDR1 SGHNT, CDR2 YENEEA. V lost 3 bases to trimming and J lost 10 bases, with 7 bases between them. This CDR3 has 11 amino acids. CDR3 nucleotides: TGTGCCAGCAGCTTGGGTAGCGAGCAGTTCTTC. This translates into CASSLGSEQFF.

The chain carries TRBV6-5 and TRBJ1-2; 8 positions agree with TRBD1. Trimming took 7 bases from V and 7 from J; bases not matched to a gene: 11. Germline V gene data show CDR1 as MNHEY and CDR2 as SVGAGI. This CDR3 has 14 residues. Here the CDR3 reads CASNPRTGFGGYTF. CDR3 bases: TGTGCCAGCAACCCACGGACAGGGTTCGGTGGCTACACCTTC.